This record looks at one TCR beta chain sequence and its context. What it binds is unknown. These data come from a study of beta chain features in type 1 diabetes. Study-wide findings and caveats: TCRB CDR3s from Type 1 diabetes patients were moderately but significantly shorter in all four CD4+ subsets. Sampled from patients, naive, central memory and Treg TCRB repertoires appeared more similar than those sampled from healthy donors.

The investigators reverse transcribed all of the isolated RNA, so they sequenced expressed TCRB transcripts. The repertoire was sequenced with immunoSEQ multiplex PCR; TCRdb's copy has only in-frame clones and lacks some. The repertoire holds about 170,000 clones, 7.5% to 8.5% seen once, with 0.5% to 0.55% in the top ten. Every donor provided one heparinised blood draw, which averaged around 120 mL. The clonotype originates from a young man with type 1 diabetes. Sample: central memory CD4+ T cells from blood.

The CDR3 spells CASSRTSGSSYNEQFF. CDR3 DNA sequence: TGTGCCAGTAGTAGGACTAGCGGAAGCTCCTACAATGAGCAGTTCTTC. V and J are TRBV19 and TRBJ2-1; TRBD2 matches 10 bases. The length of the CDR3 is 16 residues. Germline lookup yields CDR1 LNHDA and CDR2 SQIVND (reference sequence). J lost 0 bases, V lost 4 bases, and 3 bases had no gene match.